This TCR beta chain derives from a study of tumor-infiltrating lymphocytes in primary liver carcinoma. Whole-study context: The study reported T1-T3 N0M0 tumors spanning 4.2 to 10 cm.

The study, taken as a whole, reports: Without sorting, CD4+ versus CD8+ T cell repertoires were not compared. Tumors significantly exceeded blood in top-250-clone fraction (p = 0.039).

Starting from 450 to 500 ng of total RNA, TCR beta cDNA was produced with a primer in the constant region. TCR beta libraries came from three nested multiplex PCR rounds using slightly modified ARM-PCR. TCRdb re-called the multiplex PCR reads with MiXCR, one entry per CDR3 protein. The sample lists hundreds of thousands of distinct CDR3 sequences, nearly 60% occurring once. RNA was extracted from whole blood without cell sorting, alongside germline DNA. Concerning this clonotype: As yet, its antigen is unknown. Just one base apart from a much larger clone, this may be a read error.

The clonotype comes from a woman younger than 45 with primary liver carcinoma and hepatitis B virus infection. Input material: peripheral blood.

The CDR3 is CASSLGLPGGPSAKYIQYF. CDR3 sequence (DNA): TGTGCCAGCAGCTTAGGCCTGCCGGGAGGGCCCTCGGCCAAATACATTCAGTACTTC. This chain uses TRBV7-8 with TRBJ2-4, with 8 positions matching TRBD2. The CDR3 is 19 amino acids. The germline V gene encodes CDR1 SGHVS and CDR2 FQNEAQ.